These 7 T cell receptor beta chains came from one sample sequenced in a study of cytomegalovirus exposure and HLA in healthy donors. PCR used 60 Vbeta primers and 13 Jbeta primers. Profiled with immunoSEQ multiplex PCR; TCRdb holds only in-frame clones, not every one. The table shows about 79,000 clones, with roughly 69% occurring only once. The specimen sequenced was PBMCs. These receptors all stem from a woman aged 45-59 years in good health and CMV-seropositive.

The chain employs TRBV10-1 and TRBJ2-2, with D uncertain. V lost 0 bases and J 5 bases, leaving 7 bases between the germline ends. The CDR3 extends over 14 amino acids. Germline loops: CDR1 WNHNN, CDR2 SYGVQD (reference sequence). The CDR3 sequence: CASSESSETGELFF. DNA of the CDR3: TGCGCCAGCAGTGAGTCGAGCGAGACCGGGGAGCTGTTTTTT.

This clone showed up just a few times. The V call is TRBV9, the J call TRBJ2-1; perhaps TRBD2 as D (6 bases). Germline values: CDR1 SGDLS, CDR2 YYNGEE. V lost 3 bases to trimming and J lost 1 base, with 8 bases between them. The CDR3 spans 14 residues. DNA for the CDR3: TGTGCCAGCAGCGGGGCGGGGTCCTACAATGAGCAGTTCTTC. This sequence encodes CASSGAGSYNEQFF.

This clone appeared a few times. The chain couples TRBV12-1 to TRBJ2-2; the table calls TRBD1, which could not be checked here. TRBV12-1 is designated a pseudogene. The CDR3 loop spans 17 amino acids. CDR3 loop: CASSPWRQYRITGELFF. In DNA, the CDR3 is TGTGCCAGCAGCCCCTGGAGACAGTATCGGATAACCGGGGAGCTGTTTTTT.

The chain has TRBV7-8 and TRBJ1-3; a weak D match, TRBD1 (5 bases). The V gene's germline CDR1 is SGHVS and CDR2 FQNEAQ. The CDR3 is 13 amino acids. Trimming shortened V by 5 bases and J by 8 bases, and 13 bases separated the two germline ends. CDR3 bases: TGTGCCAGCAGCCCGGCGGGGCTTTACACCATATATTTT. This sequence encodes CASSPAGLYTIYF.

The chain joins TRBV9 to TRBJ1-2, with 10 bases fitting TRBD1. The CDR3 is 15 residues long. Germline lookup yields CDR1 SGDLS and CDR2 YYNGEE. The junction had 5 bases not matched to a gene; V was cut back by 3 bases and J by 3 bases. The CDR3: CASSGQGATDYGYTF. The CDR3 DNA sequence: TGTGCCAGCAGCGGACAGGGGGCGACGGACTATGGCTACACCTTC.

With respect to this clone: This sample includes further DNA sequences coding for the same CDR3. In DNA, the CDR3 is TGCGCCAGCAGCTTGGGGGGACTAGCTGATCAAGAGACCCAGTACTTC. Amino acids: CASSLGGLADQETQYF. The J gene is TRBJ2-5, the V gene TRBV5-1; TRBD2 agrees at 9 bases. Germline V gene sequence: CDR1 SGHRS, CDR2 YFSETQ. The CDR3 contains 16 residues. The V segment lost 0 bases and the J segment 2 bases; nucleotides outside the gene matches: 5. The full variable domain, in which reference TRBV5-1 and TRBJ2-5 provide the parts outside the CDR3, is KAGVTQTPRYLIKTRGQQVTLSCSPISGHRSVSWYQQTPGQGLQFLFEYFSETQRNKGNFPGRFSGRQFSNSRSEMNVSTLELGDSALYLCASSLGGLADQETQYFGPGTRLLVL.

The chain couples TRBV7-3 to TRBJ2-1, with 7 bases that match TRBD2. In germline, CDR1 is SGHTA, CDR2 FQGTGA. This CDR3 spans 16 amino acids. With V trimmed by 0 bases and J by 0 bases, 2 bases remained unmatched. This CDR3 reads CASSLTGGSSYNEQFF. DNA for the CDR3: TGTGCCAGCAGCTTAACGGGGGGGAGCTCCTACAATGAGCAGTTCTTC.